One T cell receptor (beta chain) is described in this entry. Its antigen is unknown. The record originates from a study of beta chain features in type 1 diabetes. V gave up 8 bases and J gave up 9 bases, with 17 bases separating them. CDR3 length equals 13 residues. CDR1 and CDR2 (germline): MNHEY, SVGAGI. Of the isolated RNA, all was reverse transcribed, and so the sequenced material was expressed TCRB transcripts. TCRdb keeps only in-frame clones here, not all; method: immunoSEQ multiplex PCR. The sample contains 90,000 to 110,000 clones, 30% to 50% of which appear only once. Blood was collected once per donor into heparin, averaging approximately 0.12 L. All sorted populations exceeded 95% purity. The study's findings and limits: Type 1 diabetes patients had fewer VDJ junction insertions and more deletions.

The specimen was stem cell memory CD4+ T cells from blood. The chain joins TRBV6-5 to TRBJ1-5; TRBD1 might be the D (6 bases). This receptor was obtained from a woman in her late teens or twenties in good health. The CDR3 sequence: CASRKRGGRPQHF. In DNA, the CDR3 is TGTGCCAGCCGGAAACGAGGGGGTCGGCCCCAGCATTTT.